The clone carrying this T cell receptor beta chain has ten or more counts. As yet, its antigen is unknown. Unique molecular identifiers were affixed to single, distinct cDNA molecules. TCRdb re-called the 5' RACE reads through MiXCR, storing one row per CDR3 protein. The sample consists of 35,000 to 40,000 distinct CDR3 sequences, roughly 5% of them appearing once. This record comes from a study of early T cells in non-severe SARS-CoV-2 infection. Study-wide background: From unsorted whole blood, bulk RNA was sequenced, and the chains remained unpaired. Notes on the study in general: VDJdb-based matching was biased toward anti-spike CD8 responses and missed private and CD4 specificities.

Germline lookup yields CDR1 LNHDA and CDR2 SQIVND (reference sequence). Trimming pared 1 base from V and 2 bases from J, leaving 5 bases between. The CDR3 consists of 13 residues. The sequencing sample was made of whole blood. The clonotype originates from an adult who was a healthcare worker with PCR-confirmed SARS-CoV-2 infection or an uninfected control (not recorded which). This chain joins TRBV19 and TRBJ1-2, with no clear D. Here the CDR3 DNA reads TGTGCCAGTAGTATAGTAGGAAACTATGGCTACACCTTC. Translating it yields CASSIVGNYGYTF.